One and the same sample provided the 16 T cell receptor beta chains below, sequenced in a study of CD8+CD57+ T cells in acquired aplastic anemia. Genomic DNA constituted the template upon which TCR beta VDJ and CDR3 profiling was performed. MiXCR, applied by TCRdb to the reads, yields one record per CDR3 protein. Among roughly 290,000 distinct CDR3 sequences, 50% to 65% were seen once, and the ten largest hold 1% to 1.5%. Sequencing involved patients with CD8+CD57+ cell expansion previously shown by flow cytometry. Sequenced material: sorted CD4+, CD8+, or CD8+CD57+ T cells (not recorded which) from PBMCs. These receptors were collected from a human donor with aplastic anemia.

This clonotype was observed many times. This chain connects TRBV12-3 or TRBV12-4 to TRBJ2-6; the D is unclear. The CDR3 is 14 amino acids. The V end was cut by 7 bases, the J end by 0 bases, with 7 bases between. CDR3 coding DNA: TGTGCCAGCAATCTTCGCTCTGGGGCCAACGTCCTGACTTTC. It yields the protein CASNLRSGANVLTF.

This clonotype was observed at least ten times. V and J are TRBV14 and TRBJ2-5, with 7 bases aligning to TRBD2. Germline CDR1 and CDR2: SGHDN and FVKESK. V trimming: 2 bases; J trimming: 1 base; junction bases outside the gene matches: 4. The CDR3 contains 15 residues. In DNA form, the CDR3 reads TGTGCCAGCAGCCAACAAGCGGGGTTCCAAGAGACCCAGTACTTC. Translated: CASSQQAGFQETQYF.

In its sample, this clonotype was seen many times. The chain combines TRBV5-5 with TRBJ2-7; D remains ambiguous. V was trimmed by 4 bases and J by 0 bases, leaving 14 bases between them. The CDR3 spans 15 residues. Germline V gene lookup returns CDR1 SGHKS and CDR2 YYEKEE (reference sequence). The CDR3 here is CASSVAPSISYEQYF. For the CDR3, the DNA is TGTGCCAGCAGCGTGGCCCCGTCGATCTCCTACGAGCAGTACTTC.

The chain combines TRBV24-1 with TRBJ2-1; D might be TRBD2 (5 bases). Germline V CDR1 and CDR2: KGHDR, SFDVKD. V gave up 4 bases and J gave up 1 base, with 13 bases separating them. The CDR3 contains 16 residues. CDR3 bases: TGTGCCACCAGTGACTCCACTAGTGTGTCCTACAATGAGCAGTTCTTC. This codes for CATSDSTSVSYNEQFF.

The chain joins TRBV5-6 to TRBJ2-3, with 12 bases lining up with TRBD1. CDR1 is SGHDT, CDR2 YYEEEE, per germline. Unmatched junction bases numbered 4, after V lost 1 base and J lost 4 bases. The CDR3 spans 16 residues. The CDR3 bases are TGTGCCAGCAGCTTGTGGGGGACAGGGGGCGCAGATACGCAGTATTTT. It specifies CASSLWGTGGADTQYF.

This clonotype has at least ten counts. The chain recombines TRBV19 with TRBJ1-6; TRBD1 matches at 10 bases. The germline CDR1 and CDR2 sequences are LNHDA and SQIVND (reference sequence). Germline trimming cut 5 bases from V and 8 bases from J; bases unmatched to any gene: 9. The CDR3 is made up of 16 amino acids. The CDR3, as DNA: TGTGCCAGTAGTCATAGGACCGGGACAGGGGATTCACCCCTCCACTTT. Protein product: CASSHRTGTGDSPLHF.

This clonotype appeared many times. V usage is TRBV5-1 and J usage is TRBJ2-3, with D perhaps matching TRBD1 or TRBD2 (5 bases each). There are 13 residues in the CDR3. Trimming left V 3 bases short and J 6 bases short, with 11 bases between. CDR1 and CDR2 from the germline V gene are SGHRS and YFSETQ. CDR3 nucleotide sequence: TGCGCCAGCAGCTCGGGACGGGCCGATACGCAGTATTTT. Its translation: CASSSGRADTQYF.

This clonotype was seen at least ten times. CDR3 DNA: TGTGCCAGCAGCTTACCAGGGAACTCTGGAAACACCATATATTTT. Residues: CASSLPGNSGNTIYF. This chain connects TRBV5-8 to TRBJ1-3; a weak D match, TRBD1 (5 bases). Germline CDR1 reads SGHTS; CDR2 reads YDEGEE. V was clipped by 2 bases and J by 0 bases, with 9 bases between them. The CDR3 contains 15 residues.

This clonotype was detected a few times. J is TRBJ1-1 and V is TRBV20-1; 8 bases are a match to TRBD1. Trimming took 5 bases from V and 4 from J; bases not matched to a gene: 9. The CDR3 extends over 14 amino acids. The V gene's germline CDR1 is DFQATT and CDR2 SNEGSKA (reference sequence). The CDR3 protein is CSAPTSTGGTEAFF. In DNA, the CDR3 is TGCAGTGCTCCTACATCTACAGGGGGCACTGAAGCTTTCTTT.

This clonotype was counted many times. The rearrangement uses TRBV3-1 and TRBJ2-1; D gene unclear. The CDR3 has 15 residues. Trimming pared 4 bases from V and 5 bases from J, leaving 15 bases between. The germline CDR1 and CDR2 sequences are LGHDT and YNNKEL (reference sequence). Written as DNA, the CDR3 is TGTGCCAGCAGCCCCGACGCGTCATGGAACAATGAGCAGTTCTTC. Protein: CASSPDASWNNEQFF.

The chain couples TRBV24-1 to TRBJ2-6, with D tentatively TRBD1 (5 bases). From germline, CDR1 is KGHDR and CDR2 SFDVKD. Trimming took off 4 bases at V and 0 bases at J, with 18 bases between the two ends. The CDR3 contains 19 residues. The CDR3 region is CATSDTTGADYSGANVLTF. In DNA form, the CDR3 reads TGTGCCACCAGTGACACCACAGGCGCCGATTACTCTGGGGCCAACGTCCTGACTTTC.

This clonotype was observed at least ten times. The gene calls are TRBV19 and TRBJ2-7; 12 bases match TRBD1. The germline CDR1 and CDR2 sequences are LNHDA and SQIVND (reference sequence). With 1 base clipped from V and 4 bases from J, the junction kept 11 bases outside the gene matches. This CDR3 is 18 amino acids long. CDR3 region: CASSIVNPGQGARYEQYF. The CDR3 DNA follows: TGTGCCAGTAGTATAGTGAACCCGGGACAGGGGGCGCGTTACGAGCAGTACTTC.

A remark on this clonotype: Germline and junction disagree at one end, which may indicate a read error. V is TRBV24-1 and J is TRBJ1-6, with D hard to call. Germline V CDR1 and CDR2: KGHDR, SFDVKD. The length of the CDR3 is 14 residues. The CDR3: CGTNVRRVDSPLHF. The CDR3 DNA follows: TGTGGCACCAATGTAAGGCGGGTTGATTCACCCCTCCACTTT.

The J gene is TRBJ2-5, the V gene TRBV19; 8 bases agree with TRBD1. The CDR3 consists of 14 residues. After removal of 10 bases from V and 1 base from J, the junction contained 8 bases not matched to a gene. CDR1 and CDR2 (germline): LNHDA, SQIVND (reference sequence). The CDR3 protein is CATATGDLQETQYF. The CDR3 DNA follows: TGTGCCACCGCGACAGGGGACCTCCAAGAGACCCAGTACTTC.

The V call is TRBV4-1, the J call TRBJ1-2; the D gene is possibly TRBD1 (5 bases). V was cut by 0 bases and J by 0 bases, with 8 bases left in between. The germline CDR1 and CDR2 sequences are MGHRA and YSYEKL. There are 15 residues in the CDR3. The CDR3: CASSQEGGANYGYTF. The CDR3 nucleotides read TGCGCCAGCAGCCAAGAAGGAGGGGCTAACTATGGCTACACCTTC.

The rearrangement links TRBV20-1 to TRBJ1-2; D not resolved. V lost 4 bases, J lost 2 bases, and 5 bases lay in between. CDR1 DFQATT and CDR2 SNEGSKA come from the germline V gene (reference sequence). The CDR3 runs 11 residues. The CDR3 DNA is TGCAGTGCTAAGTTGAACTATGGCTACACCTTC. It yields the protein CSAKLNYGYTF.